This entry is about one T cell receptor (beta chain). Its target is unknown. The use of a sample-barcoded 5' primer and a J-beta primer mix characterized a second PCR of about 7 to 12 cycles. TCRdb used MiXCR to reprocess the 5' RACE reads, holding one entry per CDR3 protein. The sample holds roughly 1.4 million distinct CDR3 sequences, 59% seen once. Germline CDR1 SGHAT, CDR2 FQNNGV. The CDR3 has 18 amino acids. With V trimmed by 2 bases and J by 3 bases, 10 bases remained unmatched. The donors, all healthy, were Caucasians living in Russia, aged about 6 to 95. PBMCs were isolated at a quantity of at least 6 million per sample. Total RNA, at least 5 micrograms per sample, came from PBMCs. The data are from a study of blood T cells in healthy people across ages. Findings and limits, study-wide: Compared with aged donors, long-lived donors showed fewer expanded clones, suggesting selection.

The clonotype comes from a man aged 18-30 years in good health. The chain links TRBV11-2 to TRBJ1-1; 12 nucleotides line up with TRBD1. The sequenced material came from blood. For the CDR3, the DNA is TGTGCCAGCAGCTTACCACGGGACAGGGGGCGGGAGGACACTGAAGCTTTCTTT. Its translation: CASSLPRDRGREDTEAFF.